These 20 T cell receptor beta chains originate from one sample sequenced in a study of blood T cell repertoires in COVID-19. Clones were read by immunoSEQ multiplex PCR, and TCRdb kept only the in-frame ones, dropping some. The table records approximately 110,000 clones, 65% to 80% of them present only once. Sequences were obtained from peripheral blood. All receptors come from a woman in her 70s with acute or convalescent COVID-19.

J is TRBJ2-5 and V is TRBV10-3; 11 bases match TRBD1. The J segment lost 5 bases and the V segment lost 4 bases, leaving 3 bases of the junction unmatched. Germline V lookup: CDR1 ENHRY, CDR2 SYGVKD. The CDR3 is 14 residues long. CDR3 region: CAISADRGRETQYF. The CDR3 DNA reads TGTGCCATCAGTGCGGACAGGGGGCGCGAGACCCAGTACTTC.

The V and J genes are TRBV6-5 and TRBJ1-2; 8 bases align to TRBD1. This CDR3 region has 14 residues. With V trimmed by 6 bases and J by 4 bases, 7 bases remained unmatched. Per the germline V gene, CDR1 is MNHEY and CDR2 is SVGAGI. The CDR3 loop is CASRKGQVTYGYTF. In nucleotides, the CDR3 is TGTGCCAGCAGGAAGGGACAGGTTACCTATGGCTACACCTTC.

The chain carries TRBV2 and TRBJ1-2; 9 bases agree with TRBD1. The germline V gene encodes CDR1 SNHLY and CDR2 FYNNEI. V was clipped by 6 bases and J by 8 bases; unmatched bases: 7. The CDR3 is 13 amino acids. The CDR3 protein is CASSYRGREGYTF. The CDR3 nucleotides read TGTGCCAGCAGCTACAGGGGGCGGGAAGGCTACACCTTC.

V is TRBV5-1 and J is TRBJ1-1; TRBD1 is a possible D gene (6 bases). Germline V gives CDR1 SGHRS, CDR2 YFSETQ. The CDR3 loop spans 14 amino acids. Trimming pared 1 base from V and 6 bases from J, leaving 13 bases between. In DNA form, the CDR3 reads TGCGCCAGCAGCTTGCTTGGGGGCGAGGCTGAAGCTTTCTTT. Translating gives CASSLLGGEAEAFF. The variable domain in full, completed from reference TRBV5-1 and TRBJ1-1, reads KAGVTQTPRYLIKTRGQQVTLSCSPISGHRSVSWYQQTPGQGLQFLFEYFSETQRNKGNFPGRFSGRQFSNSRSEMNVSTLELGDSALYLCASSLLGGEAEAFFGQGTRLTVV.

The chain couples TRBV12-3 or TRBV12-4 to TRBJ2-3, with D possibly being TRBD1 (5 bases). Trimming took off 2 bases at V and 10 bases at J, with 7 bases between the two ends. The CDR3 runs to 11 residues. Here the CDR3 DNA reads TGTGCCAGCAGTTTAAGGGGTGCGCAGTATTTT. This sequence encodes CASSLRGAQYF.

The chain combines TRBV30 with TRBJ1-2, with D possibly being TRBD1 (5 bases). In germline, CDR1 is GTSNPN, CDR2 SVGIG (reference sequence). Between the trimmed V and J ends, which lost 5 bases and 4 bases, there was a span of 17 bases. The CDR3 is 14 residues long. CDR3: CAWEGKKDIYGYTF. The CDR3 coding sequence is TGTGCCTGGGAAGGGAAAAAGGACATCTATGGCTACACCTTC.

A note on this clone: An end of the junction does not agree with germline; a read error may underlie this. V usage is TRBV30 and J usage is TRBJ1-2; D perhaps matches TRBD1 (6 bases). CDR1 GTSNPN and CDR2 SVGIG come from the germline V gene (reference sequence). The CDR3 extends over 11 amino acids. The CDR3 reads CAWRFPRQAHF. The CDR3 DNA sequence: TGTGCCTGGAGGTTTCCCCGACAGGCCCATTTC.

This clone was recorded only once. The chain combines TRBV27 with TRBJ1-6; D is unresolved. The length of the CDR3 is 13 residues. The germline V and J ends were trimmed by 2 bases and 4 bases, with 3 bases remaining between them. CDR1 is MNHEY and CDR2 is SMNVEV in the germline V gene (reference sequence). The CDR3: CASSLLYNSPLHF. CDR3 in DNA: TGTGCCAGCAGTTTACTTTATAATTCACCCCTCCACTTT.

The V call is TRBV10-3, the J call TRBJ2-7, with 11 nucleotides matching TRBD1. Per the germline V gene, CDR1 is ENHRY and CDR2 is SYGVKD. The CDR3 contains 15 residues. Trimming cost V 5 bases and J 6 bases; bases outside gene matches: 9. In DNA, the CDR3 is TGTGCCATCAGTCCCCGGACAGGGGGCGGTGGCGAGCAGTACTTC. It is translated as CAISPRTGGGGEQYF.

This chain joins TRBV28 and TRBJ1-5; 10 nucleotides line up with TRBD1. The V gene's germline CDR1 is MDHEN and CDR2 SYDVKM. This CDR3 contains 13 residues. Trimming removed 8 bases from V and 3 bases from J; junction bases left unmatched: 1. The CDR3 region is CASGTGVNQPQHF. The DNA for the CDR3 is TGTGCCAGCGGGACAGGGGTCAATCAGCCCCAGCATTTT.

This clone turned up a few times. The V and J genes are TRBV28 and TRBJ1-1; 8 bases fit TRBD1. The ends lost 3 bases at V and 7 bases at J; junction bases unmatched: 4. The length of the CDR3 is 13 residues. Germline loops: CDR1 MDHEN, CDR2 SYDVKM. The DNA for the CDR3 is TGTGCCAGCAGTTTGTACAGGGGGGGTGAAGCTTTCTTT. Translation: CASSLYRGGEAFF.

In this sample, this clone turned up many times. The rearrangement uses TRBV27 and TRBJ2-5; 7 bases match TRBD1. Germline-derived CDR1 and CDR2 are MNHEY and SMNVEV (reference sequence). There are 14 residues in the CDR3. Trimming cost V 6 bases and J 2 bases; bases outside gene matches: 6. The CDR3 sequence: CASRVSGQQETQYF. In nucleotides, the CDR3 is TGTGCCAGCAGAGTATCGGGACAGCAAGAGACCCAGTACTTC.

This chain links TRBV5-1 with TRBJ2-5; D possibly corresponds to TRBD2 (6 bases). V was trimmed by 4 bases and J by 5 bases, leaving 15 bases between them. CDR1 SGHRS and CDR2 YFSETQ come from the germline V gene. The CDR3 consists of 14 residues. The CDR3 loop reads CASSTRPGRETQYF. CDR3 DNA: TGCGCCAGCAGCACCCGACCAGGGAGGGAGACCCAGTACTTC.

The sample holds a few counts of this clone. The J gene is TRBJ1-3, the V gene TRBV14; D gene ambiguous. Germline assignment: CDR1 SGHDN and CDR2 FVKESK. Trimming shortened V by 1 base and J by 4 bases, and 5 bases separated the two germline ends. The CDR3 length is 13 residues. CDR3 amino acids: CASSQVRGNTIYF. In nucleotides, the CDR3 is TGTGCCAGCAGCCAAGTCAGAGGAAACACCATATATTTT.

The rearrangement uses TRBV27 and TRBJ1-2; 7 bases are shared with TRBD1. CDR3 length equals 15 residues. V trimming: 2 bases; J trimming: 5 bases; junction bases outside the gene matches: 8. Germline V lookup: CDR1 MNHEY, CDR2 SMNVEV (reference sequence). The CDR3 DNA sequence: TGTGCCAGCAGTTTACTTTCAGGGGGACATTATGGCTACACCTTC. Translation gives CASSLLSGGHYGYTF.

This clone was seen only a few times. The CDR3 loop is CASSNTRRGSYEQYF. The CDR3 nucleotides are TGTGCCAGCAGCAATACACGCAGGGGATCCTACGAGCAGTACTTC. The rearrangement uses TRBV7-2 and TRBJ2-7; possibly TRBD1 for D (6 bases). V was pared by 5 bases and J by 1 base, with 15 bases between. Germline V gene data show CDR1 as SGHTA and CDR2 as FQGNSA. The CDR3 extends over 15 amino acids.

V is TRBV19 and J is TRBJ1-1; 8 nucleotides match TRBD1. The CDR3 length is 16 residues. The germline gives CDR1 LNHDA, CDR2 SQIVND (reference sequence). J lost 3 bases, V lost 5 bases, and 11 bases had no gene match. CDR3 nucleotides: TGTGCCAGTAGTCCCGACAGGGGCATAAGGGACACTGAAGCTTTCTTT. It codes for CASSPDRGIRDTEAFF.

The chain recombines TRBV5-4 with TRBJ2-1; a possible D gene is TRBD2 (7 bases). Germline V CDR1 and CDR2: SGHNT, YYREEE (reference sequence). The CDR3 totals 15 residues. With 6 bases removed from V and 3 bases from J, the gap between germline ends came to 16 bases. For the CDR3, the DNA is TGTGCCAGCACCCAGGGAGGGGGGCACTACAATGAGCAGTTCTTC. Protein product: CASTQGGGHYNEQFF.

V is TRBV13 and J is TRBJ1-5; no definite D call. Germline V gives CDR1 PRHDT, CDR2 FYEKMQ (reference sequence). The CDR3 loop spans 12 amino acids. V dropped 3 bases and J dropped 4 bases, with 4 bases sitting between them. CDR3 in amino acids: CASSFENQPQHF. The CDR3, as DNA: TGTGCCAGCAGCTTTGAGAATCAGCCCCAGCATTTT.

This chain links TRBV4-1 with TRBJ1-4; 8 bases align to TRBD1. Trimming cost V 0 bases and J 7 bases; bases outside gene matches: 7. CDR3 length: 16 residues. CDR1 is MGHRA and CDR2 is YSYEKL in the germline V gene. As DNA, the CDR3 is TGCGCCAGCAGCCAAGATAACAGGGGGGGGAGTGAAAAACTGTTTTTT. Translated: CASSQDNRGGSEKLFF.